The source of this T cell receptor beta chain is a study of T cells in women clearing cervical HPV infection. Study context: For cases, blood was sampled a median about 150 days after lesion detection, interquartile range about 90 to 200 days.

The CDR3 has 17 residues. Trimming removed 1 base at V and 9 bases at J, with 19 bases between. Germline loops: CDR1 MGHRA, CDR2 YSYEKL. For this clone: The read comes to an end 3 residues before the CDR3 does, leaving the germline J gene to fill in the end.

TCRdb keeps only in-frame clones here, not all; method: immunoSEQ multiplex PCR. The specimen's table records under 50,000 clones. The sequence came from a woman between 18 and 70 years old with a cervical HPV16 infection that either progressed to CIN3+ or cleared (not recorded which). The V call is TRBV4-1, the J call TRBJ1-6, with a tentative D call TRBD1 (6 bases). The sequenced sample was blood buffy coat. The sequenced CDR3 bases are TGCGCCAGCAGCCAAGCCTCAGGGGTTCCCGGGAGTTCACCC. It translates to CASSQASGVPGSSP. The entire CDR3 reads CASSQASGVPGSSPLHF.